A single sample is the source of the 2 T cell receptor beta chains below, sequenced in a study of cytomegalovirus exposure and HLA in healthy donors. The PCR ran on 60 Vbeta and 13 Jbeta primers. Only in-frame clones appear in the TCRdb table, and some are missing; sequencing was by immunoSEQ multiplex PCR. This table has fewer than 200,000 clones, 77% appearing once. Sequencing input: PBMCs. The receptors shown here come from a woman between 40 and 50 years old in good health and CMV-seropositive.

The chain uses TRBV7-7 and TRBJ2-7; TRBD1 matches 7 bases. The CDR3 runs to 14 residues. CDR1 is SSHAT, CDR2 FNYEAQ, per germline (reference sequence). The trim removed 5 bases at V and 1 base at J, leaving 5 bases unmatched. The CDR3 sequence is CASSRTTGSYEQYF. DNA of the CDR3: TGTGCCAGCAGCCGGACGACAGGGTCCTACGAGCAGTACTTC.

The V gene is TRBV19, the J gene TRBJ1-1; D unresolved. V lost 1 base to trimming and J lost 0 bases, with 3 bases between them. The CDR3 runs 13 residues. The V gene's germline CDR1 is LNHDA and CDR2 SQIVND (reference sequence). The CDR3 region has the DNA TGTGCCAGTAGTATAGCCGTGAACACTGAAGCTTTCTTT. Protein sequence: CASSIAVNTEAFF.